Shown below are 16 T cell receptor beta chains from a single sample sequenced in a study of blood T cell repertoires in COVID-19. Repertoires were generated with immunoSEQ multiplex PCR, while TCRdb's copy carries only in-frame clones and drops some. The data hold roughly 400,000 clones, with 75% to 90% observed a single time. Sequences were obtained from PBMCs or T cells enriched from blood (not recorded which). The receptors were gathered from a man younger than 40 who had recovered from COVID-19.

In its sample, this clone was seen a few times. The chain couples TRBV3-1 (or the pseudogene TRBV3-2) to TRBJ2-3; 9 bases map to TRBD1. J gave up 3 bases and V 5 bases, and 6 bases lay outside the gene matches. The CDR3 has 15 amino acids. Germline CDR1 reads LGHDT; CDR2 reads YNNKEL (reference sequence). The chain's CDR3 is CASSFGTGSTDTQYF. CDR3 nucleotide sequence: TGTGCCAGCAGCTTCGGGACAGGGAGTACAGATACGCAGTATTTT.

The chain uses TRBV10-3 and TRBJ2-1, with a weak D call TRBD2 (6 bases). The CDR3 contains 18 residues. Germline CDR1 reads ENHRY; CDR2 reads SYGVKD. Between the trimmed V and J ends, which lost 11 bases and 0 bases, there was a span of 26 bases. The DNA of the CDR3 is TGTGCCGCACAACCGGACTACAAACAAGAGAGCTCCTACAATGAGCAGTTCTTC. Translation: CAAQPDYKQESSYNEQFF.

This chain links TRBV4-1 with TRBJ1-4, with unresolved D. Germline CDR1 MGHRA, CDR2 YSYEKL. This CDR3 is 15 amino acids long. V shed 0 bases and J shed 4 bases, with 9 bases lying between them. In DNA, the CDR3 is TGCGCCAGCAGCCAAGAGGGCAGGAATAATGAAAAACTGTTTTTT. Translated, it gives CASSQEGRNNEKLFF.

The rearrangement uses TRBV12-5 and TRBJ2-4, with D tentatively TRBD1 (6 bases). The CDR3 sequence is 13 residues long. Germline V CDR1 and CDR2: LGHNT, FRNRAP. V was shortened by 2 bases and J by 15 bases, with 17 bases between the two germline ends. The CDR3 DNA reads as TGTGCTAGTGGTTTGACCCCGGGACACTTTACGTACTTC. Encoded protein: CASGLTPGHFTYF.

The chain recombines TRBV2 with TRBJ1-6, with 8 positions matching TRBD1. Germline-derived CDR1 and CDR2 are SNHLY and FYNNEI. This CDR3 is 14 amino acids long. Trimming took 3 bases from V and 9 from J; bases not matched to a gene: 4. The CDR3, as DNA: TGTGCCAGCAGTGACGGGCAGGGGGCTTCACCCCTCCACTTT. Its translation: CASSDGQGASPLHF.

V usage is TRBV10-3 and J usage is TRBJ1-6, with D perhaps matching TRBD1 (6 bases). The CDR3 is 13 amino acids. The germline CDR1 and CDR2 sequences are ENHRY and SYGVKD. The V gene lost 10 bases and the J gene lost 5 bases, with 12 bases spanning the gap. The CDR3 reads CATGTIDNSPLHF. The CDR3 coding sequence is TGTGCCACCGGGACAATCGATAATTCACCCCTCCACTTT.

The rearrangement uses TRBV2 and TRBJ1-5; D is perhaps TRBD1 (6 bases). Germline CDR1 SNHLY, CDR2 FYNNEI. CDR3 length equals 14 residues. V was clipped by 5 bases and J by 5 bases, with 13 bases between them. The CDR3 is CASSQQGSDQPQHF. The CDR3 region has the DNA TGTGCCAGCAGTCAACAGGGATCGGATCAGCCCCAGCATTTT. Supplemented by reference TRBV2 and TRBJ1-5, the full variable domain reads EPEVTQTPSHQVTQMGQEVILRCVPISNHLYFYWYRQILGQKVEFLVSFYNNEISEKSEIFDDQFSVERPDGSNFTLKIRSTKLEDSAMYFCASSQQGSDQPQHFGDGTRLSIL.

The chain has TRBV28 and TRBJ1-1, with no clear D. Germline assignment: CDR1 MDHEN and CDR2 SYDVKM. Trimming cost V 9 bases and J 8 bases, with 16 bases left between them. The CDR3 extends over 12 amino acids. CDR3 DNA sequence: TGTGCCAGTGGTGTGGCGGCCCGGGAAGCTTTCTTT. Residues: CASGVAAREAFF.

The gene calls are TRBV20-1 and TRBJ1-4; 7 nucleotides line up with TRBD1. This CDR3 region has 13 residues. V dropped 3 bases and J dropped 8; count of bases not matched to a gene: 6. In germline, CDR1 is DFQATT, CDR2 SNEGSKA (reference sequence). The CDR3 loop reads CSASSQGGEKLFF. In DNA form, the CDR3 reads TGCAGTGCTAGTAGCCAGGGGGGAGAAAAACTGTTTTTT.

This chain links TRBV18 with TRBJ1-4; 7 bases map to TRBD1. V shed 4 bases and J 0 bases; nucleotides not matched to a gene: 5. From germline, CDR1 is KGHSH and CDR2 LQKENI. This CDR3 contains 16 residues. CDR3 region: CASSQGQFATNEKLFF. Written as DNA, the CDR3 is TGTGCCAGCTCACAGGGACAGTTTGCAACTAATGAAAAACTGTTTTTT.

The CDR3 spells CASSVDGTQNEKLFF. The CDR3 nucleotides read TGTGCCAGCAGCGTAGATGGGACACAAAATGAAAAACTGTTTTTT. The chain recombines TRBV9 with TRBJ1-4, with a weak D call TRBD1 (6 bases). CDR3 size: 15 residues. V lost 0 bases, J lost 5 bases, and 11 bases lay in between. Germline V gene data show CDR1 as SGDLS and CDR2 as YYNGEE.

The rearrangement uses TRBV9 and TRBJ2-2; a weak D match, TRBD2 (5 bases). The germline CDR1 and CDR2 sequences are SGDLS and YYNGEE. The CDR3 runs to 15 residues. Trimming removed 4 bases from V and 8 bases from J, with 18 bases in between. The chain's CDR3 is CASSPTDSLAGELFF. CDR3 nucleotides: TGTGCCAGCAGCCCGACTGACTCCCTAGCTGGGGAGCTGTTTTTT. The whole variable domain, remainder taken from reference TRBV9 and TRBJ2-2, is DSGVTQTPKHLITATGQRVTLRCSPRSGDLSVYWYQQSLDQGLQFLIQYYNGEERAKGNILERFSAQQFPDLHSELNLSSLELGDSALYFCASSPTDSLAGELFFGEGSRLTVL.

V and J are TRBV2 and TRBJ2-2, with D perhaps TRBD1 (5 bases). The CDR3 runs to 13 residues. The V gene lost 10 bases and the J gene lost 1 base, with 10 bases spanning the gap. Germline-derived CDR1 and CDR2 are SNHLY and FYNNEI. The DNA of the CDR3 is TGTGCCATCAGGGCCGAGAACACCGGGGAGCTGTTTTTT. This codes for CAIRAENTGELFF.

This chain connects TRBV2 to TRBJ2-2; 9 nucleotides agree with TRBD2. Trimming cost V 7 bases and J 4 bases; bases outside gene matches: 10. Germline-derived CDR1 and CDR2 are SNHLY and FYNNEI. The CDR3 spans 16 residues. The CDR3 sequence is CASNRWREGGTGELFF. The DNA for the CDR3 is TGTGCCAGCAATCGGTGGCGGGAGGGGGGCACCGGGGAGCTGTTTTTT.

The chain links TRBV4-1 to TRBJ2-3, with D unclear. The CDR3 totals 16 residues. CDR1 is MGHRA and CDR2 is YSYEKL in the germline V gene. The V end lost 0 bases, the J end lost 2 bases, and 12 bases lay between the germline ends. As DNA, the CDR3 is TGCGCCAGCAGCCAAGAGCCGCAGATCATCACAGATACGCAGTATTTT. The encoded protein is CASSQEPQIITDTQYF.

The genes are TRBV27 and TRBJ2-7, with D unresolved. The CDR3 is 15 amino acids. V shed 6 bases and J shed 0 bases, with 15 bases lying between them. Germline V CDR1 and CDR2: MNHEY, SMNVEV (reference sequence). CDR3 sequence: CASREDSYTSYEQYF. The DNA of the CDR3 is TGTGCCAGCAGGGAAGACTCATATACCTCCTACGAGCAGTACTTC.